The sequence of this T cell receptor (beta chain) was determined in a study of T cell responses to AZD1222 COVID-19 vaccine (dated by TCRdb to the early 2020s). The study in broad terms: TCR sequencing covered 233 trial participants: about 210 given two doses of AZD1222 and about 26 given two doses of MenACWY control vaccine. Enrollment into the trials was organized by age into subgroups of 18-55, 56-69 and 70-plus years, and those subgroups contained 148, 28 and 57 TCR-sequenced participants, respectively.

Comments on this clone: Its cognate antigen has yet to be identified. One base away there is no much larger clone; base qualities are not given.

Taken with the paper, the label for time point translates to: about 28 days (+/-7) after the second vaccine dose. AZD1222 recipients with second doses at about 4 weeks or about 12 weeks were pooled, because spike-specific TCR depth and breadth did not differ between schedules. Vaccinee samples were obtained from the UK trials COV001 and COV002, which included a single-blind randomized controlled phase 2/3 trial of AZD1222 (ChAdOx1 nCoV-19) in healthy adults. Trial participant PBMC samples were collected at day 0 and day 28 after the second dose for TCRbeta chain sequencing. Results and caveats for the whole study, not just this receptor: Because no day 14 peak-response samples were available, repertoires were characterized only after the peak T cell response. Participants were mostly white British, with more females than males. The authors suggested clonal diversity may have been underestimated. Conclusions about previously exposed vaccinees are limited because only a handful of AZD1222 recipients were SARS-CoV-2 seropositive at baseline. Spike-specific TCR breadth and depth rose significantly after two AZD1222 doses compared with day 0 and with MenACWY recipients. CD4 TCRs associated with the vaccine covered the entire spike protein, and the dominant responses were in regions 160-218 and 743-854. In the small 56-69-year group, the increase in depth fell short of significance, most likely because of low power. Epitopes outside the regions mutated in the B.1.351 and B.1.1.7 variants were reportedly recognized by nearly half of the unique spike-specific TCRs.

The CDR3 regions of human TCRbeta chains were analyzed by immunosequencing. Per the authors' processing: TCRs in the repertoires were matched against a reference library of SARS-CoV-2-specific TCRs that had been generated with the MIRA antigen-specificity platform. Breadth meant the fraction of unique TCRs that were SARS-CoV-2-associated, whereas depth meant the fraction of total T cells that were SARS-CoV-2-associated. Using the MIRA data, each spike-specific TCR was assigned both to the spike region to which the TCR was reactive and to a CD4 or CD8 class. Log10-transformed breadth and depth values were compared by one-way ANOVA with Sidak's multiple comparisons tests. Here the immuneACCESS table is served through TCRdb, limited to in-frame sequences with V and J called. Missing clones are a known gap in these copies; in checked studies unresolved V genes cover under half, and the rest lacks a known reason. That table supplies the V and J calls and clone size; D and trimming were determined from the DNA. Recorded for this sample are 90,000 to 100,000 clones; approximately 88% of them occurred a single time. Of the sample, 14% is held by the ten largest clones.

Between the V and J ends, shortened by 5 bases and 7 bases respectively, the junction contains 21 bases. CDR1 and CDR2, per the germline V gene, are MDHEN and SYDVKM. From the cysteine through the phenylalanine, the CDR3 covers 15 amino acids. Just CDR3 DNA is preserved here, 45 bases in frame from base 1. The V and J segments used are TRBV28 and TRBJ2-7; a confident D gene designation cannot be given. The input for sequencing was peripheral blood, taken 28 days after the second AZD1222 dose. This sequence originates from an adult who received the AZD1222 COVID-19 vaccine. The DNA reads TGTGCCAGCAGTACTTATACCACGGTTTCCGGGGAGCAGTACTTC. Its protein product is CASSTYTTVSGEQYF.